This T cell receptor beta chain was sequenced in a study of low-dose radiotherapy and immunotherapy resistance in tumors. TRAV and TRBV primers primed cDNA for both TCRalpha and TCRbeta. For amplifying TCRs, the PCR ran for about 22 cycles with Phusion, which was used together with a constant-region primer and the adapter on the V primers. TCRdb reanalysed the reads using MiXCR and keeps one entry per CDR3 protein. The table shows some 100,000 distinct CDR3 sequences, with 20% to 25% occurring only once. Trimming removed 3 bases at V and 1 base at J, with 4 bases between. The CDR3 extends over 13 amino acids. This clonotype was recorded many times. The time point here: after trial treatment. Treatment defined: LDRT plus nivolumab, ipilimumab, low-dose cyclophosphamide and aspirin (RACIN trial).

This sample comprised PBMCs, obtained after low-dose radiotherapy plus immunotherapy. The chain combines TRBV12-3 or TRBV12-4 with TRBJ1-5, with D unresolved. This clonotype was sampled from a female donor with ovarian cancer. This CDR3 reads CASSLSSNQPQHF. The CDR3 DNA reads TGTGCCAGCAGTTTGTCAAGCAATCAGCCCCAGCATTTT.